Detailed here is one T cell receptor (beta chain). This record belongs to a study of OX40 agonist ivuxolimab in advanced cancers. Across the whole study: Three patients, one with hepatocellular carcinoma and two with cutaneous melanoma, responded partially.

Sequenced by immunoSEQ multiplex PCR; TCRdb stores in-frame clones only, minus some. The sample lists some 77,000 clones, 90% occurring once. With baseline, cycle 4 day 1, and cycle 7 day 1 as timepoints, blood was sampled. Germline-derived CDR1 and CDR2 are SGHRS and YFSETQ. The CDR3 length is 15 residues. The J segment lost 2 bases and the V segment lost 0 bases, leaving 1 base of the junction unmatched. This TCR was sampled from an adult with an advanced solid tumor such as melanoma, head and neck, liver or kidney cancer. The sequenced sample was CD4+ or CD8+ T cells sorted from blood, obtained in a trial of the OX40 agonist ivuxolimab. This chain connects TRBV5-1 to TRBJ2-5; 10 bases align to TRBD1. The CDR3, as DNA: TGCGCCAGCAGCTTGGAGGGACAGGGGCAAGAGACCCAGTACTTC. Residues: CASSLEGQGQETQYF.